These 9 T cell receptor beta chains originate from one sample sequenced in a study of PD-1 blockade in classical Hodgkin lymphoma. Repertoires were generated with immunoSEQ multiplex PCR, while TCRdb's copy carries only in-frame clones and drops some. This table holds 10,000 to 15,000 clones, roughly 89% found once. The patients all showed relapse after autologous stem cell transplantation, while their brentuximab vedotin exposure varied. Here the sequenced sample was peripheral blood mononuclear cells (PBMCs), taken at baseline. All receptors come from a human donor with classical Hodgkin lymphoma.

The chain links TRBV7-9 to TRBJ2-6, with D perhaps TRBD1 (5 bases). Germline CDR1 reads SEHNR; CDR2 reads FQNEAQ (reference sequence). This CDR3 comprises 18 residues. V was cut by 5 bases and J by 5 bases, with 22 bases left in between. Written as DNA, the CDR3 is TGTGCCAGCAGCAGTACTACATACCATGACAGTCGGGCCAACGTCCTGACTTTC. This gives the protein CASSSTTYHDSRANVLTF.

The rearrangement links TRBV28 to TRBJ1-1; D ambiguous. Germline V lookup: CDR1 MDHEN, CDR2 SYDVKM. Trimming shortened V by 2 bases and J by 5 bases, and 6 bases separated the two germline ends. The CDR3 contains 12 residues. The CDR3 loop reads CASSLRRTEAFF. The CDR3 bases are TGTGCCAGCAGTTTAAGAAGGACTGAAGCTTTCTTT.

This clone was picked up a small number of times. CDR3 in DNA: TGTGCCAGCAGCCCGATAGGGGACACTGAAGCTTTCTTT. Translation: CASSPIGDTEAFF. The chain joins TRBV5-4 to TRBJ1-1; perhaps TRBD1 as D (5 bases). CDR1 and CDR2 (germline): SGHNT, YYREEE (reference sequence). CDR3 size: 13 residues. V shed 4 bases and J shed 3 bases, with 10 bases lying between them.

The chain employs TRBV7-9 and TRBJ2-7; D gene ambiguous. CDR3 length: 12 amino acids. The V gene lost 0 bases and the J gene lost 3 bases, with 3 bases spanning the gap. Per the germline V gene, CDR1 is SEHNR and CDR2 is FQNEAQ (reference sequence). CDR3 in DNA: TGTGCCAGCAGCTTAGCCCACTACGAGCAGTACTTC. It is translated as CASSLAHYEQYF.

J is TRBJ2-5 and V is TRBV29-1, with D possibly matching TRBD1 (5 bases). Trimming removed 2 bases from V and 4 bases from J, with 11 bases in between. The CDR3 is 13 amino acids. Germline values: CDR1 SQVTM, CDR2 ANQGSEA. CDR3 loop: CSVEPAGLETQYF. CDR3 in DNA: TGCAGCGTTGAACCGGCAGGGTTAGAGACCCAGTACTTC.

The V call is TRBV18, the J call TRBJ2-3; no reliable D call. Germline assignment: CDR1 KGHSH and CDR2 LQKENI. Trimming took off 3 bases at V and 4 bases at J, with 11 bases between the two ends. This CDR3 region has 14 residues. The CDR3 spells CASSPPISSDTQYF. The CDR3 coding sequence is TGTGCCAGCTCACCCCCAATCAGTTCAGATACGCAGTATTTT.

The gene calls are TRBV21-1 and TRBJ2-7; the D call in the table, TRBD1, was not verified against the DNA. TRBV21-1 is an annotated pseudogene. There are 16 residues in the CDR3. The CDR3 DNA reads as TGTGCCAGCAGCAAAGTGCCCGGGACAGGCCTTTACGAGCAGTACGTC. Translated: CASSKVPGTGLYEQYV.

The CDR3 DNA follows: TGTGCCAGCAGTTACACACCGGGACAGGGGGGAGCTGAAGCTTTCTTT. Protein product: CASSYTPGQGGAEAFF. The chain uses TRBV6-5 and TRBJ1-1; 11 bases align to TRBD1. V trimming: 2 bases; J trimming: 6 bases; junction bases outside the gene matches: 8. This CDR3 is built from 16 residues. CDR1 is MNHEY, CDR2 SVGAGI, per germline.

This chain joins TRBV6-5 and TRBJ2-3; 7 bases map to TRBD2. This CDR3 region has 15 residues. Losses at the gene ends were 5 bases for V and 0 bases for J; bases not matched to a gene: 5. The germline V gene encodes CDR1 MNHEY and CDR2 SVGAGI. The CDR3 is CASSPTSFSTDTQYF. The CDR3 bases are TGTGCCAGCAGTCCGACTAGCTTTAGCACAGATACGCAGTATTTT.